These 3 T cell receptor beta chains originate from one sample sequenced in a study of blood T cell repertoires in COVID-19. TCRdb's table, derived via immunoSEQ multiplex PCR, lists solely in-frame clones and lacks some. The sample includes approximately 300,000 clones, over 75% of them seen just once. The sequenced sample consisted of PBMCs or T cells enriched from blood (not recorded which). These receptors were obtained from a woman aged 30 to 39 who had recovered from COVID-19.

The gene calls are TRBV19 and TRBJ2-7, with 13 bases identical to TRBD2. This CDR3 comprises 13 residues. Germline V gene lookup returns CDR1 LNHDA and CDR2 SQIVND (reference sequence). V trimming: 8 bases; J trimming: 4 bases; junction bases outside the gene matches: 2. The CDR3 spells CASATSGRYEQYF. CDR3 sequence (DNA): TGTGCCAGTGCGACTAGCGGGAGGTACGAGCAGTACTTC.

The chain uses TRBV27 and TRBJ2-1; TRBD1 aligns across 12 bases. After removal of 4 bases from V and 9 bases from J, the junction contained 16 bases not matched to a gene. Looked up from germline, CDR1 is MNHEY and CDR2 is SMNVEV (reference sequence). CDR3 length: 18 residues. The CDR3 region is CASSSGTIGDRGPGEQFF. The CDR3 nucleotides read TGTGCCAGCAGTTCCGGGACTATAGGGGACAGGGGGCCGGGTGAGCAGTTCTTC.

The CDR3: CASSLLVLGTDTQYF. CDR3 sequence (DNA): TGCGCCAGCAGCTTGCTGGTACTTGGCACAGATACGCAGTATTTT. The V and J genes are TRBV5-1 and TRBJ2-3; D call uncertain. This CDR3 has 15 amino acids. Germline values: CDR1 SGHRS, CDR2 YFSETQ. V lost 1 base, J lost 1 base, and 10 bases lay in between.